This T cell receptor beta chain was identified during a study of PD-1 blockade in classical Hodgkin lymphoma. Clones were sequenced by immunoSEQ multiplex PCR, and TCRdb holds only the in-frame ones, with some missing. Of roughly 77,000 clones in the sample, approximately 93% were seen once. This CDR3 is built from 15 residues. V lost 0 bases to trimming and J lost 4 bases; unmatched junction nucleotides: 4. Germline CDR1 and CDR2: SGHKS and YYEKEE (reference sequence). Study results and caveats: Differences between repertoires have undefined causes, possibly disease activity or prior therapy.

The sample's time point: newly diagnosed, previously untreated cHL patient sample. Investigators turned to newly diagnosed, untreated classical Hodgkin lymphoma PBMCs for comparison. Details on this clone: The antigen is not known.

This clonotype originated in a human donor with classical Hodgkin lymphoma. Sequencing was carried out using peripheral blood mononuclear cells (PBMCs). The chain employs TRBV5-5 and TRBJ1-3, with 7 bases fitting TRBD1. The CDR3 coding sequence is TGTGCCAGCAGCTTGGCGGGACAGCCGGGAAACACCATATATTTT. Its translation: CASSLAGQPGNTIYF.